The 32 T cell receptor beta chains in this list originate from one sample, sequenced in a study of CXCR3-negative and CXCR3-positive naive CD8 T cells. Broader study findings: TRB CDR3 hydrophobicity was greater in CXCR3-positive naive cells than in CXCR3-negative naive cells.

No antigen is known for these receptors. 5' RACE with UMI labels generated the TRB cDNA libraries. After re-calling the 5' RACE reads, TCRdb lists one entry per CDR3 protein, DNA absent. The sample includes about 150,000 distinct CDR3 sequences. The specimen was naive CXCR3+ CD8+ T cells from blood. This sample's subset: CD45RO-CCR7+CD27+CD95- naive CD8+ T cells expressing CXCR3 (TNR3+). These TCRs come from a human donor in good health. Some clones in this sample may be carry-over from other donors' samples.

The V gene is TRBV21-1, the J gene TRBJ2-7; TCRdb's assignment of TRBD1 cannot be checked, as there is no DNA. TRBV21-1 is labeled a pseudogene. The CDR3 loop spans 17 amino acids. The CDR3 spells CASRLPKGRGSSYEQYF.

This chain connects TRBV2 to TRBJ2-7; TCRdb names TRBD1, which stays unverified in the absence of DNA. From germline, CDR1 is SNHLY and CDR2 FYNNEI. CDR3 length equals 17 residues. CDR3 sequence: CASSNTLGQPLFYEQYF.

The rearrangement joins TRBV7-3 to TRBJ2-2; TCRdb gives TRBD2 as the D gene, but with no DNA this cannot be confirmed. The CDR3 is made up of 15 amino acids. In germline, CDR1 is SGHTA, CDR2 FQGTGA. CDR3 residues: CASSFQRGGDGELFF.

The V gene is TRBV5-5, the J gene TRBJ1-1; checking the TCRdb D call of TRBD1 is not possible without DNA. From germline, CDR1 is SGHKS and CDR2 YYEKEE (reference sequence). This CDR3 is 14 amino acids long. CDR3 loop: CASSAWTENTEAFF.

The rearrangement joins TRBV4-1 to TRBJ2-4; the D gene TCRdb calls, TRBD2, cannot be checked with no DNA. Germline CDR1 MGHRA, CDR2 YSYEKL. The CDR3 sequence is 19 residues long. CDR3: CASSQGLAGGGTAKNIQYF.

J is TRBJ2-7 and V is TRBV20-1; absent DNA, TCRdb's TRBD1 call cannot be checked. Germline V gene sequence: CDR1 DFQATT, CDR2 SNEGSKA (reference sequence). This CDR3 is 14 amino acids long. CDR3 sequence reads: CSAAGQGTRYEQYF.

This rearrangement joins TRBV6-6 to TRBJ1-1; TCRdb's assignment of TRBD1 cannot be checked, as there is no DNA. This CDR3 is 17 amino acids long. Germline CDR1 is MNHNY and CDR2 is SVGAGI (reference sequence). Here the CDR3 reads CASSYSRDRGLNTEAFF.

V and J are TRBV7-9 and TRBJ2-7; the D call from TCRdb, TRBD1, cannot be confirmed without DNA. This CDR3 has 15 residues. Germline CDR1 is SEHNR and CDR2 is FQNEAQ (reference sequence). CDR3 residues: CASSSPGTGGYEQYF.

The J gene is TRBJ2-5, the V gene TRBV7-9; as DNA is missing, the TRBD1 call by TCRdb cannot be tested. Germline lookup yields CDR1 SEHNR and CDR2 FQNEAQ (reference sequence). The CDR3 totals 14 residues. The CDR3: CAATLGGGEETQYF.

The genes are TRBV7-9 and TRBJ1-4; TCRdb indicates TRBD1, and absent DNA this call remains unverified. Germline lookup yields CDR1 SEHNR and CDR2 FQNEAQ (reference sequence). The CDR3 totals 18 residues. This CDR3 is CASSLLPGQVESNEKLFF. The full variable domain, in which reference TRBV7-9 and TRBJ1-4 provide the parts outside the CDR3, is DTGVSQNPRHKITKRGQNVTFRCDPISEHNRLYWYRQTLGQGPEFLTYFQNEAQLEKSRLLSDRFSAERPKGSFSTLEIQRTEQGDSAMYLCASSLLPGQVESNEKLFFGSGTQLSVL.

The genes are TRBV28 and TRBJ2-5; the D call from TCRdb, TRBD2, cannot be confirmed without DNA. CDR3 length: 17 amino acids. Germline CDR1 MDHEN, CDR2 SYDVKM. The CDR3 sequence: CASSLEWGSGRGETQYF.

J is TRBJ2-7 and V is TRBV4-1. This CDR3 is 13 amino acids long. Germline V gene data show CDR1 as MGHRA and CDR2 as YSYEKL. This CDR3 reads CASSQDSVYEQYF.

V is TRBV7-6 and J is TRBJ2-2; the D call from TCRdb, TRBD2, cannot be confirmed without DNA. The CDR3 has 18 amino acids. Germline V lookup: CDR1 SGHVS, CDR2 FNYEAQ. CDR3 protein: CASSLGPGLATNTGELFF.

This rearrangement joins TRBV12-3 or TRBV12-4 to TRBJ2-1; TCRdb's D call of TRBD1 is untestable without DNA. The CDR3 length is 15 residues. The CDR3 loop is CASSLAGGPDNEQFF.

The chain carries TRBV7-3 and TRBJ2-1; the D call from TCRdb, TRBD1, cannot be confirmed without DNA. This CDR3 region has 13 residues. Germline V lookup: CDR1 SGHTA, CDR2 FQGTGA. The CDR3 loop reads CASSSPEGDEQFF.

The chain is built from TRBV5-5 and TRBJ2-1. The CDR3 covers 12 residues. Germline assignment: CDR1 SGHKS and CDR2 YYEKEE (reference sequence). The CDR3: CASSLESAEQFF.

CDR3 region: CASSHHQPQHF. The chain joins TRBV28 to TRBJ1-5. The CDR3 length is 11 residues. Per germline, CDR1 MDHEN and CDR2 SYDVKM.

V and J are TRBV9 and TRBJ2-5. Germline assignment: CDR1 SGDLS and CDR2 YYNGEE. The CDR3 is 13 residues long. This chain's CDR3 is CASSEGNQETQYF.

J is TRBJ2-3 and V is TRBV29-1; lacking DNA, the TRBD2 call made by TCRdb goes unchecked. Germline V gene lookup returns CDR1 SQVTM and CDR2 ANQGSEA. The CDR3 covers 13 residues. CDR3: CSVEGGGDDTQYF.

V gene TRBV19 combines with J gene TRBJ1-1; TCRdb indicates TRBD1, and absent DNA this call remains unverified. CDR3 length: 15 residues. Germline assignment: CDR1 LNHDA and CDR2 SQIVND (reference sequence). This CDR3 reads CASSTRTGADTEAFF. Combining the CDR3 with reference TRBV19 and TRBJ1-1 gives the whole variable domain DGGITQSPKYLFRKEGQNVTLSCEQNLNHDAMYWYRQDPGQGLRLIYYSQIVNDFQKGDIAEGYSVSREKKESFPLTVTSAQKNPTAFYLCASSTRTGADTEAFFGQGTRLTVV.

The V call is TRBV3-1, the J call TRBJ2-3; TCRdb outputs TRBD2, but without DNA this stays unchecked. CDR1 is LGHDT, CDR2 YNNKEL, per germline (reference sequence). The CDR3 spans 18 residues. CDR3 in amino acids: CASSQAGLAGASTDTQYF.

The V gene is TRBV6-1, the J gene TRBJ2-1; TCRdb selects TRBD2, and the lack of DNA leaves this call unchecked. The CDR3 runs to 19 residues. The germline gives CDR1 MNHNS, CDR2 SASEGT. This CDR3 reads CASSEEGLAGGPSYNEQFF.

The chain combines TRBV6-5 with TRBJ2-7; the TCRdb D gene call, TRBD1, has no DNA to confirm it. This CDR3 region has 13 residues. Germline V lookup: CDR1 MNHEY, CDR2 SVGAGI. Here the CDR3 reads CASAGGAFYEQYF.

V gene TRBV7-9 combines with J gene TRBJ2-7. The germline gives CDR1 SEHNR, CDR2 FQNEAQ (reference sequence). CDR3 size: 16 residues. The CDR3 is CARLRRSSQSAYEQYF.

The chain recombines TRBV7-9 with TRBJ2-7; TCRdb calls TRBD2, which cannot be checked without DNA. The CDR3 sequence is 14 residues long. The germline CDR1 and CDR2 sequences are SEHNR and FQNEAQ (reference sequence). Here the CDR3 reads CASSQIAGRYEQYF.

The V call is TRBV28, the J call TRBJ2-5. The CDR3 loop spans 13 amino acids. Germline V gives CDR1 MDHEN, CDR2 SYDVKM. The CDR3 loop is CASAEVDQETQYF.

The CDR3 loop is CASSLKWEAGGLTDTQYF. The chain uses TRBV7-2 and TRBJ2-3; the TRBD2 assignment by TCRdb is unverifiable without DNA. This CDR3 is 18 amino acids long. Per germline, CDR1 SGHTA and CDR2 FQGNSA.

The chain has TRBV9 and TRBJ1-1; TCRdb selects TRBD1, and the lack of DNA leaves this call unchecked. The CDR3 is 16 residues long. Germline CDR1 is SGDLS and CDR2 is YYNGEE. This chain's CDR3 is CASSVGGQGVNTEAFF. The whole variable domain, filled in from reference TRBV9 and TRBJ1-1, reads DSGVTQTPKHLITATGQRVTLRCSPRSGDLSVYWYQQSLDQGLQFLIQYYNGEERAKGNILERFSAQQFPDLHSELNLSSLELGDSALYFCASSVGGQGVNTEAFFGQGTRLTVV.

The V gene is TRBV4-3, the J gene TRBJ2-1; the D call from TCRdb, TRBD1, cannot be confirmed without DNA. CDR3 length: 16 residues. Germline V gives CDR1 LGHNA, CDR2 YSLEER. The CDR3 spells CASSHAPGTVPNEQFF.

The chain couples TRBV27 to TRBJ1-5; TCRdb's D gene call, TRBD1, goes unchecked for lack of DNA. Germline V gene sequence: CDR1 MNHEY, CDR2 SMNVEV (reference sequence). The CDR3 has 14 residues. The CDR3 region is CASSWGTENQPQHF.

V usage is TRBV6-2 or TRBV6-3 and J usage is TRBJ1-1; the D call from TCRdb, TRBD1, cannot be confirmed without DNA. The CDR3 runs to 13 residues. Germline V lookup: CDR1 MNHEY, CDR2 SVGEGT. This CDR3 is CATRGQGYTEAFF.

The chain has TRBV6-2 or TRBV6-3 and TRBJ1-1; the TCRdb call, TRBD1, lacks DNA for checking. CDR1 MNHEY and CDR2 SVGEGT come from the germline V gene. The CDR3 contains 14 residues. The CDR3 region is CASSYGTLNTEAFF.